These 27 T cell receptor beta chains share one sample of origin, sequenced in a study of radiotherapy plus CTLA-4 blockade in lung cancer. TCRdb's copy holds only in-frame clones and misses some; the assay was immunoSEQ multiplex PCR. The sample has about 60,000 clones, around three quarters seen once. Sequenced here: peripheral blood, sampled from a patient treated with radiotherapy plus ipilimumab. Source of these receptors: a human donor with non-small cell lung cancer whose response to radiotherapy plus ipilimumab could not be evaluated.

CDR3 region: CASDQGAKLYQPQHF. As DNA, the CDR3 is TGTGCCAGCGATCAGGGGGCTAAGCTATATCAGCCCCAGCATTTT. This chain joins TRBV19 and TRBJ1-5; TRBD1 matches at 8 bases. Germline V gene sequence: CDR1 LNHDA, CDR2 SQIVND (reference sequence). CDR3 length equals 15 residues. V was clipped by 9 bases and J by 5 bases; unmatched bases: 12.

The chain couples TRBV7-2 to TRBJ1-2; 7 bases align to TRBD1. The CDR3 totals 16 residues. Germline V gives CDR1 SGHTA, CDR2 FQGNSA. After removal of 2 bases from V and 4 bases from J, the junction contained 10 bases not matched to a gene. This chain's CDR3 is CASSLRPQGGFYGYTF. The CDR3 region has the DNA TGTGCCAGCAGCTTAAGACCTCAGGGGGGCTTCTATGGCTACACCTTC.

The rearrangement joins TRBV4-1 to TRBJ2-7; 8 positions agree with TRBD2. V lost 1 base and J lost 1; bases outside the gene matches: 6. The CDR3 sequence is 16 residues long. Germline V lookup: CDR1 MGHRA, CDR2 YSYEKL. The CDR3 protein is CASSQGVGGGSYEQYF. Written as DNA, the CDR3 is TGCGCCAGCAGCCAAGGAGTCGGCGGGGGGTCCTACGAGCAGTACTTC.

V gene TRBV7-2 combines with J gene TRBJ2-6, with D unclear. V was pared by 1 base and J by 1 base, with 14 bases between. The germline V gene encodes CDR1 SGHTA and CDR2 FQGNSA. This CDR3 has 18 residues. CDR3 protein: CASSLGSRPSSGANVLTF. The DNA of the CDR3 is TGTGCCAGCAGCTTAGGATCCCGTCCTAGTTCTGGGGCCAACGTCCTGACTTTC.

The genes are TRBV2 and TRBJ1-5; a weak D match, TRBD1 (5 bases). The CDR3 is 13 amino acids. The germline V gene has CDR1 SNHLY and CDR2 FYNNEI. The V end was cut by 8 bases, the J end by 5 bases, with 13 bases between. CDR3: CASGGTKDQPQHF. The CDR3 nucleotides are TGTGCCAGCGGGGGGACGAAGGATCAGCCCCAGCATTTT.

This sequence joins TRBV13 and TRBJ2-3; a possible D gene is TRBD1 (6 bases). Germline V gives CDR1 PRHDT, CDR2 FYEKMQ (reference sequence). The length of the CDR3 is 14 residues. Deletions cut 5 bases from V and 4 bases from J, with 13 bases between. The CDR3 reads CASSHPRQADTQYF. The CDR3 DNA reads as TGTGCCAGCAGCCACCCCCGACAGGCAGATACGCAGTATTTT.

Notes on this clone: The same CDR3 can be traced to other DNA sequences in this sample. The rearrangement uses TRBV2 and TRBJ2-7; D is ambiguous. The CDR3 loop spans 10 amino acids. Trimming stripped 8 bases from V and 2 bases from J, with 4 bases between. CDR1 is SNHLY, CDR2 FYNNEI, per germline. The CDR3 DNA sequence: TGTGCCAGCCGGGCCTACGAGCAGTACTTC. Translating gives CASRAYEQYF.

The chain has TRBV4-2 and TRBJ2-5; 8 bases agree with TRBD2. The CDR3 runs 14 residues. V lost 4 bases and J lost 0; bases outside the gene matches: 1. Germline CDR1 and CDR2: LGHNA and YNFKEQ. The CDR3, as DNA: TGTGCCAGCAGCCCGGGACTAGACCAAGAGACCCAGTACTTC. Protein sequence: CASSPGLDQETQYF.

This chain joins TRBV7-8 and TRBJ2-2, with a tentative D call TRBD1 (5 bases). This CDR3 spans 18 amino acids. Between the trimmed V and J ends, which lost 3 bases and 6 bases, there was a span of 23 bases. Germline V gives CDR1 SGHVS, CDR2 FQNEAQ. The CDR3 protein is CASSFLRATEATSGELFF. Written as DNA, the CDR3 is TGTGCCAGCAGCTTCCTCAGGGCTACAGAGGCGACATCCGGGGAGCTGTTTTTT.

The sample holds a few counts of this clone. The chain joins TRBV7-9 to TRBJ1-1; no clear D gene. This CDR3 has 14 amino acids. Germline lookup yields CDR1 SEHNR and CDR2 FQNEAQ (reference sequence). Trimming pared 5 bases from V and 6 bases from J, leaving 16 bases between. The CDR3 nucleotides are TGTGCCAGCAGCCGAACAGACGGTGGCCCTGAAGCTTTCTTT. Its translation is CASSRTDGGPEAFF.

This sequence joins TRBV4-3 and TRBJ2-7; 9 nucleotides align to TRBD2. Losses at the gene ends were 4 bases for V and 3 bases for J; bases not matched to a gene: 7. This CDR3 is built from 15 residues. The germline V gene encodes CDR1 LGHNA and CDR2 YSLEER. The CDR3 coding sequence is TGCGCCAGCAGCCGCCGACTAGCGGAGGACTACGAGCAGTACTTC. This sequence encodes CASSRRLAEDYEQYF.

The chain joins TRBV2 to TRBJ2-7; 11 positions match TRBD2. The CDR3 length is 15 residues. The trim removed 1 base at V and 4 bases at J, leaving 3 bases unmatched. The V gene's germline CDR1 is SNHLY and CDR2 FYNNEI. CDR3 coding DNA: TGTGCCAGCAGTGAAGGGGTAGCGGGGGGGTACGAGCAGTACTTC. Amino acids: CASSEGVAGGYEQYF.

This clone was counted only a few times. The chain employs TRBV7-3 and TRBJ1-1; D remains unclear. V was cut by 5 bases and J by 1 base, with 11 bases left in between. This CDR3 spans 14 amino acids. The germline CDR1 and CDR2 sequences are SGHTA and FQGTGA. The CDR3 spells CASSLQRTNTEAFF. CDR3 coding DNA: TGTGCCAGCAGCCTGCAGCGTACGAACACTGAAGCTTTCTTT.

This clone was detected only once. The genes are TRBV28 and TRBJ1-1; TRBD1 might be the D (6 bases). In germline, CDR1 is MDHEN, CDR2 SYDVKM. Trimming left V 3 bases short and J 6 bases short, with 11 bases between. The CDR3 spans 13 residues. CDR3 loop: CASSLLPGAEAFF. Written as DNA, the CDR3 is TGTGCCAGCAGTTTGTTGCCAGGGGCTGAAGCTTTCTTT.

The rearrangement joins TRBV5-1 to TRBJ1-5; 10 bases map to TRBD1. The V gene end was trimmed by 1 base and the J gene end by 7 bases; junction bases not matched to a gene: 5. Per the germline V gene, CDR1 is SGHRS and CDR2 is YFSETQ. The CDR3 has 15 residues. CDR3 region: CASSLRQGADQPQHF. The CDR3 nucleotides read TGCGCCAGCAGCTTGCGACAGGGGGCAGACCAGCCCCAGCATTTT. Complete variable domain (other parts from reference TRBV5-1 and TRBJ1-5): KAGVTQTPRYLIKTRGQQVTLSCSPISGHRSVSWYQQTPGQGLQFLFEYFSETQRNKGNFPGRFSGRQFSNSRSEMNVSTLELGDSALYLCASSLRQGADQPQHFGDGTRLSIL.

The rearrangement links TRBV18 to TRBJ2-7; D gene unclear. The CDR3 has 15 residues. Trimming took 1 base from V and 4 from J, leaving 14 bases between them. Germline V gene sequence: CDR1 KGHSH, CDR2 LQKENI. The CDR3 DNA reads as TGTGCCAGCTCACCACTGGATGGGCGCCCTTACGAGCAGTACTTC. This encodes CASSPLDGRPYEQYF.

CDR3 sequence: CASSLRAGSNTEAFF. CDR3 in DNA: TGTGCCAGCAGCTTGAGGGCAGGGTCGAACACTGAAGCTTTCTTT. The V call is TRBV5-6, the J call TRBJ1-1; perhaps TRBD1 as D (5 bases). V was pared by 1 base and J by 1 base, with 11 bases between. In germline, CDR1 is SGHDT, CDR2 YYEEEE. The CDR3 is 15 residues long.

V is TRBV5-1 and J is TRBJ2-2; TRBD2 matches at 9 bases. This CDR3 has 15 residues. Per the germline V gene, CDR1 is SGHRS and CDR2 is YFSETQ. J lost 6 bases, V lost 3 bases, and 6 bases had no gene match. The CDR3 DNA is TGCGCCAGCAGCTATCTAGCGGGACGGGCCGGGGAGCTGTTTTTT. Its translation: CASSYLAGRAGELFF.

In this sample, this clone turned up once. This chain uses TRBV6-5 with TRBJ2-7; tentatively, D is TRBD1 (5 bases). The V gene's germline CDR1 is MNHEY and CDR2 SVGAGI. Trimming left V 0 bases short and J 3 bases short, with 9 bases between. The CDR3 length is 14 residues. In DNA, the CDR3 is TGTGCCAGCAGTTACTCGTTTACAGGCTACGAGCAGTACTTC. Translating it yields CASSYSFTGYEQYF.

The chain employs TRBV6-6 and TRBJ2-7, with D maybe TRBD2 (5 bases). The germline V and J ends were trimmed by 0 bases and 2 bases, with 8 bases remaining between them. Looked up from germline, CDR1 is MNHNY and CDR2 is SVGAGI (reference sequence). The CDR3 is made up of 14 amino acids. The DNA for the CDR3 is TGTGCCAGCAGTTACTCCTCGGGAACCTACGAGCAGTACTTC. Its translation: CASSYSSGTYEQYF.

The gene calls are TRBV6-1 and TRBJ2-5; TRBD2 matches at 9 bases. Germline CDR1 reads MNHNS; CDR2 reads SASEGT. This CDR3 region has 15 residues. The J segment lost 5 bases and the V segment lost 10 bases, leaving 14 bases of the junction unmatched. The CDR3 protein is CATEAMSGGWETQYF. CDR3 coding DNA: TGTGCCACTGAGGCTATGAGCGGGGGGTGGGAGACCCAGTACTTC.

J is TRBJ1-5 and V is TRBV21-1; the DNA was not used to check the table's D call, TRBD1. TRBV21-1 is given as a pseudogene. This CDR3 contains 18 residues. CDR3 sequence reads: CASSKKGAQLYSNQPQHF. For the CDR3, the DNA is TGTGCCAGCAGCAAAAAAGGGGCGCAGCTGTATAGCAATCAGCCCCAGCATTTT.

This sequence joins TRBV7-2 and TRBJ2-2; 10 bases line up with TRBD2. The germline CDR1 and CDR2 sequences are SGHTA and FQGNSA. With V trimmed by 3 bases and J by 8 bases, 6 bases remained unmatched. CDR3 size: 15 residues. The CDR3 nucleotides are TGTGCCAGCAGCTTCCTAGCGGGAGAGGGGGGGGAGCTGTTTTTT. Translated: CASSFLAGEGGELFF. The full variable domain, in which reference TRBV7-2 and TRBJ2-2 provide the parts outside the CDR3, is GAGVSQSPSNKVTEKGKDVELRCDPISGHTALYWYRQSLGQGLEFLIYFQGNSAPDKSGLPSDRFSAERTGGSVSTLTIQRTQQEDSAVYLCASSFLAGEGGELFFGEGSRLTVL.

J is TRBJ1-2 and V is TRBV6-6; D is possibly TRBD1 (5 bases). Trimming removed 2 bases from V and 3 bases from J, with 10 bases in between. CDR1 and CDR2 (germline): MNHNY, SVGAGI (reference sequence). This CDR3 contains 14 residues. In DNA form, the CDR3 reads TGTGCCAGCAGTTACCCCGGGGGTGACTATGGCTACACCTTC. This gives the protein CASSYPGGDYGYTF.

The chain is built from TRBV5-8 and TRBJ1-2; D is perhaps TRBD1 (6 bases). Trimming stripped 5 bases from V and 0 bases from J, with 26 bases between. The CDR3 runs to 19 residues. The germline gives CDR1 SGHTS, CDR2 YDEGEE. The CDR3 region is CASRLLTGFLGLSNYGYTF. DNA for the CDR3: TGTGCCAGCAGACTTCTAACAGGGTTTTTAGGTTTATCTAACTATGGCTACACCTTC.

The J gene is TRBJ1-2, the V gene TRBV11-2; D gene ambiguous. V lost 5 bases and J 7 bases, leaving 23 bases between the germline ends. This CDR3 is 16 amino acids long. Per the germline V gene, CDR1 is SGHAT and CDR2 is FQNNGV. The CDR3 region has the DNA TGTGCCAGCAGCACTCTTACCGGCCGAGAGCGGGTTGGCTACACCTTC. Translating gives CASSTLTGRERVGYTF.

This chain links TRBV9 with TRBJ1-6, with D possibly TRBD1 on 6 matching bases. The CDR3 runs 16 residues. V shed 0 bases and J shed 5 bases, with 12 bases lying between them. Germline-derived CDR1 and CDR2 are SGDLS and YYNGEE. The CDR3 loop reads CASSVEGGTNNSPLHF. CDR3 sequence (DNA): TGTGCCAGCAGCGTAGAGGGGGGGACAAATAATTCACCCCTCCACTTT.